The 7 T cell receptor beta chains in this list originate from one sample, sequenced in a study of tumor-infiltrating lymphocytes in primary liver carcinoma. Co-extracting RNA and DNA was done with about 18-33 mg of unsorted bulk tissue as input. The investigators made TCR beta cDNA from about 500 ng total RNA, using a constant-region primer. Sequencing libraries for TCR beta derived from three nested multiplex PCR rounds that used slightly modified ARM-PCR. The first two PCR rounds used TRBV1-TRBV30 forward primers with a C-beta reverse primer, 10 to 11 cycles each. TCRdb recomputed calls from the multiplex PCR reads with MiXCR, one row per CDR3 protein. Among 44,000 or so distinct CDR3 sequences listed, about two thirds were seen once. The specimen was liver tumor tissue from sampling region 5. The subset: tumor region T5, tumor centre. These receptors were taken from a man aged 35 to 55 with primary liver carcinoma and hepatitis B virus infection.

The V call is TRBV5-6, the J call TRBJ2-4; D is unresolved. V lost 4 bases and J 5 bases, leaving 19 bases between the germline ends. This CDR3 is built from 16 residues. Germline V CDR1 and CDR2: SGHDT, YYEEEE. CDR3 DNA: TGTGCCAGCAGCCCCTACGAGACACTATTTCAAAACATTCAGTACTTC. This translates into CASSPYETLFQNIQYF.

The rearrangement joins TRBV29-1 to TRBJ2-7; TRBD2 matches at 8 bases. This CDR3 region has 12 residues. Per the germline V gene, CDR1 is SQVTM and CDR2 is ANQGSEA. Trimming cost V 7 bases and J 13 bases; bases outside gene matches: 15. The CDR3 spells CSAVSGNGEYYF. CDR3 nucleotide sequence: TGCAGCGCTGTTAGCGGGAACGGCGAGTATTACTTC.

As regards this clonotype: This CDR3 is missing its conserved last phenylalanine or tryptophan, likely due to a read error. The CDR3 is CASSPSSSYEQYY. The CDR3 coding sequence is TGTGCCAGCAGCCCGTCTAGCTCTTACGAGCAGTACTAC. The V and J genes are TRBV7-9 and TRBJ2-7, with TRBD2 as a possible D gene (5 bases). Trimming shortened V by 5 bases and J by 4 bases, and 12 bases separated the two germline ends. The CDR3 runs to 13 residues. CDR1 and CDR2 (germline): SEHNR, FQNEAQ (reference sequence).

A few counts support this clonotype. Here the CDR3 reads CASSGGGNQPQHF. The DNA for the CDR3 is TGTGCCAGCAGTGGGGGGGGGAATCAGCCCCAGCATTTT. The chain uses TRBV2 and TRBJ1-5; D is possibly TRBD1 (5 bases). Germline V gives CDR1 SNHLY, CDR2 FYNNEI. V gave up 4 bases and J gave up 4 bases, with 8 bases separating them. The CDR3 covers 13 residues.

This clonotype is categorized as large. The chain couples TRBV11-2 to TRBJ2-7; a weak D match, TRBD1 (6 bases). The length of the CDR3 is 17 residues. Germline CDR1 is SGHAT and CDR2 is FQNNGV. V lost 0 bases and J lost 0, with 15 bases in between. CDR3: CASSLDFGTPSSYEQYF. As DNA, the CDR3 is TGTGCCAGCAGCTTAGACTTCGGGACACCCAGCTCCTACGAGCAGTACTTC.

This clonotype has just a few counts. The J gene is TRBJ2-2, the V gene TRBV9, with D hard to call. The length of the CDR3 is 16 residues. The germline CDR1 and CDR2 sequences are SGDLS and YYNGEE. V was trimmed by 0 bases and J by 3 bases, leaving 12 bases between them. The CDR3 DNA sequence: TGTGCCAGCAGCGTAGCTACGGGCCCCGACACCGGGGAGCTGTTTTTT. Translation gives CASSVATGPDTGELFF.

Concerning this clonotype: One junction end disagrees with the germline gene, perhaps due to a read error. This chain uses TRBV29-1 with TRBJ2-3, with 12 bases fitting TRBD2. The CDR3 has 14 amino acids. CDR1 is SQVTM and CDR2 is ANQGSEA in the germline V gene. CDR3: CNVGTSGLPDTQYF. The CDR3 DNA follows: TGTAACGTTGGGACTAGCGGGTTACCAGATACGCAGTATTTT.